Below, one T cell receptor (beta chain) is given with its context. As yet, its antigen is unknown. These data are taken from a study of blood T cells in healthy people across ages. Whole-study findings and limits: Naive CD4+ cell counts and diversity both ran higher in long-lived than in aged donors.

A sample-barcoded 5' primer and a J-beta primer mix were used in a second PCR of roughly 7 to 11 cycles. Each TCR beta cDNA got a 12-nucleotide random molecular identifier. TCRdb redid the calling of the 5' RACE reads with MiXCR, one entry per CDR3 protein. The repertoire includes 1,500,000 or so distinct CDR3 sequences, 40% to 45% of them detected once, and about 4.1% sits in the top ten. The CDR3 consists of 16 residues. Trimming cost V 4 bases and J 4 bases, with 17 bases left between them. Germline V CDR1 and CDR2: LGHDT, YNNKEL (reference sequence). Sequences were obtained from blood. This clonotype originated in a woman younger than 30 in good health. The V call is TRBV3-1, the J call TRBJ2-1; D is uncertain. CDR3 sequence: CASSPRLTDPYNEQFF. The CDR3 DNA follows: TGTGCCAGCAGCCCGAGATTAACGGATCCTTACAATGAGCAGTTCTTC.